This TCR beta chain was retrieved from a study of human T cells and chemical hapten exposure. TCRdb re-derived calls from the RACE reads in MiXCR, one entry per CDR3 protein. Of about 76,000 distinct CDR3 sequences in the sample, about an eighth are singletons; the top ten hold 5.7%. With 2 bases removed from V and 0 bases from J, the gap between germline ends came to 13 bases. The CDR3 has 16 residues. This sample's time point: patch test 3, about 24 weeks after DPC sensitization. Indicated treatment: therapeutic diphenylcyclopropenone sensitization with weekly scalp DPC. There are a few counts of this clonotype.

This specimen was whole blood, taken in connection with sensitization to the hapten diphenylcyclopropenone (DPC). This sequence joins TRBV12-3 or TRBV12-4 and TRBJ1-1; D perhaps matches TRBD1 (6 bases). The origin of this receptor is a woman in her 50s with alopecia areata. Some clones in this sample may be carry-over from other donors' samples. The CDR3: CASSLFSGAVNTEAFF. The CDR3 nucleotides read TGTGCCAGCAGTTTATTTTCGGGGGCGGTGAACACTGAAGCTTTCTTT.